Included here is one T cell receptor beta chain sequence, with context. This clone was picked up one time. It has no known antigen specificity. There are no base qualities to consult, and no much larger clone falls within one base. The germline V gene provides CDR1 SGHDT and CDR2 YYEEEE. Relative to germline, V is 0 bases shorter and J is 4 bases shorter, with 7 bases between their ends. The CDR3 numbers 13 residues from cysteine through phenylalanine. The sequence is cut down to CDR3 DNA, 39 bases in frame from base 1. The receptor library was made with the immunoSEQ multiplex PCR assay. Not all clones reach the TCRdb copy of this immuneACCESS table, which keeps in-frame sequences only. Checked studies attribute under half of the gap to unresolved V genes and leave the rest unexplained. The sample table shows 35,000 to 45,000 clones, and around 90% are seen once. 0.7% to 0.95% of the sample lies in the top ten.

The data were taken from a study of T cell changes during pregnancy in multiple sclerosis (dated by TCRdb to about 2019). Looking at the study overall: The study looked at changes in the T cell repertoire across pregnancy in women with multiple sclerosis.

This TCR was recovered from a female donor with multiple sclerosis, enrolled in a pregnancy study. This material consisted of CD4+ T cells from peripheral blood mononuclear cells, taken before pregnancy. The rearranged segments are TRBV5-6 and TRBJ1-1; no D gene can be assigned with confidence. The DNA reads as follows: TGTGCCAGCAGCTTGGCGGCGGGCACTGAAGCTTTCTTT. Protein translation: CASSLAAGTEAFF.